What follows is one TCR beta chain and its context. Its target is unknown. These data come from a study of blood T cells in healthy people across ages. About the research overall: Template switching picked up about one barcoded beta molecule for each two T cells.

Study-wide findings and caveats: Estimates of diversity drawn from one million T cells were considered underestimates.

The use of a sample-barcoded 5' primer and a J-beta primer mix characterized a second PCR of about 6 to 11 cycles. Any given sample supplied a minimum of 3 million CDR3-containing paired-end reads. TCRdb reanalysed the 5' RACE reads using MiXCR and keeps one entry per CDR3 protein. This table has some 900,000 distinct CDR3 sequences, around 48% appearing once. Germline assignment: CDR1 SGDLS and CDR2 YYNGEE. The CDR3 is made up of 17 amino acids. The ends lost 0 bases at V and 4 bases at J; junction bases unmatched: 11. The sample, about 10 milliliters of peripheral blood, was drawn from each donor. This TCR was sampled from a young man in good health. Sample: blood. The rearrangement joins TRBV9 to TRBJ2-5, with TRBD2 matching 8 bases. Here the CDR3 reads CASSVAERGGRRETQYF. The CDR3 coding sequence is TGTGCCAGCAGCGTAGCTGAACGGGGGGGCCGTAGAGAGACCCAGTACTTC. Full variable domain (missing parts from reference TRBV9 and TRBJ2-5): DSGVTQTPKHLITATGQRVTLRCSPRSGDLSVYWYQQSLDQGLQFLIQYYNGEERAKGNILERFSAQQFPDLHSELNLSSLELGDSALYFCASSVAERGGRRETQYFGPGTRLLVL.